One sample yielded the 16 T cell receptor beta chains listed below, sequenced in a study of T cells in Graves' hyperthyroidism and ophthalmopathy. Amplification targeted TCR beta CDR3 regions from RNA transcripts. The HTBI set primed first-round TCR CDR3 RT-PCR. TCRdb redid the calling of the multiplex PCR reads with MiXCR, one entry per CDR3 protein. Of over 200,000 distinct CDR3 sequences in the sample, more than 14% were seen once. Specimen: blood. The receptors shown here come from a woman between 40 and 50 years old with Graves' hyperthyroidism that later progressed to Graves' ophthalmopathy.

This clonotype was seen more than once but under ten times. This chain joins TRBV7-6 and TRBJ2-2; D possibly uses TRBD1 or TRBD2 (7 bases each). The germline gives CDR1 SGHVS, CDR2 FNYEAQ. The CDR3 loop spans 12 amino acids. Trimming stripped 8 bases from V and 6 bases from J, with 10 bases between. The CDR3 bases are TGTGCCAGCGGGAGGGGGCCCGGGGAGCTGTTTTTT. Encoded protein: CASGRGPGELFF.

Many counts were recorded for this clonotype. V usage is TRBV6-5 and J usage is TRBJ2-5; TRBD1 or TRBD2 may be the D gene (5 bases each). Germline V gene data show CDR1 as MNHEY and CDR2 as SVGAGI. Deletions cut 4 bases from V and 13 bases from J, with 25 bases between. The CDR3 spans 15 residues. The CDR3 DNA is TGTGCCAGCAGTTCCGGATCAGGGAATGTCCTCGGGGCGTACTTC. Encoded protein: CASSSGSGNVLGAYF.

Many counts were recorded for this clonotype. V gene TRBV19 combines with J gene TRBJ1-5; D is possibly TRBD1 (6 bases). CDR3 length: 16 residues. Germline V lookup: CDR1 LNHDA, CDR2 SQIVND (reference sequence). V was trimmed by 7 bases and J by 1 base, leaving 17 bases between them. CDR3 nucleotide sequence: TGTGCCAGTACCGTCAGTGGGGGCCTAAGCAATCAGCCCCAGCATTTT. This codes for CASTVSGGLSNQPQHF.

DNA of the CDR3: TGCAGTGCCCCCGGGACAGGGTACACAGATACGCAGTATTTT. This codes for CSAPGTGYTDTQYF. The chain uses TRBV20-1 and TRBJ2-3; 9 bases fit TRBD1. Losses at the gene ends were 6 bases for V and 2 bases for J; bases not matched to a gene: 6. The V gene's germline CDR1 is DFQATT and CDR2 SNEGSKA (reference sequence). This CDR3 spans 14 amino acids.

This clonotype was picked up many times. This chain links TRBV15 with TRBJ2-5; TRBD2 agrees at 13 bases. The V gene end was trimmed by 5 bases and the J gene end by 5 bases; junction bases not matched to a gene: 11. This CDR3 region has 17 residues. Germline-derived CDR1 and CDR2 are LNHNV and YYDKDF (reference sequence). In nucleotides, the CDR3 is TGTGCCACCAGCCGGACTAGCGGGAGCCCCGGAGACGAGACCCAGTACTTC. Protein: CATSRTSGSPGDETQYF.

This clonotype was counted only a few times. V usage is TRBV20-1 and J usage is TRBJ1-5; 9 bases align to TRBD1. This CDR3 has 14 residues. Losses at the gene ends were 6 bases for V and 6 bases for J; bases not matched to a gene: 9. Germline CDR1 DFQATT, CDR2 SNEGSKA (reference sequence). The CDR3 coding sequence is TGCAGTGCACAGGACAGGGGCGGACCTCAGCCCCAGCATTTT. It encodes CSAQDRGGPQPQHF.

The chain uses TRBV4-2 and TRBJ2-1; 10 nucleotides line up with TRBD2. Trimming cost V 2 bases and J 9 bases; bases outside gene matches: 7. The CDR3 runs 15 residues. The V gene's germline CDR1 is LGHNA and CDR2 YNFKEQ. The CDR3 region is CASSQWLAGEGEQFF. Here the CDR3 DNA reads TGTGCCAGCAGCCAATGGCTAGCGGGAGAGGGTGAGCAGTTCTTC.

This clonotype was recorded at least ten times. The chain uses TRBV28 and TRBJ2-1; no definite D call. Germline CDR1 is MDHEN and CDR2 is SYDVKM. CDR3 length: 13 amino acids. V lost 4 bases, J lost 5 bases, and 9 bases lay in between. CDR3 region: CASSSPMNNEQFF. The CDR3 DNA sequence: TGTGCCAGCAGTTCTCCCATGAACAATGAGCAGTTCTTC.

This clonotype was observed at least ten times. This sequence joins TRBV6-1 and TRBJ1-1; tentative D call: TRBD1 (5 bases). V was cut by 6 bases and J by 4 bases, with 12 bases left in between. The CDR3 extends over 13 amino acids. Germline CDR1 reads MNHNS; CDR2 reads SASEGT. CDR3 DNA sequence: TGTGCCAGCAGGGAACAGGCCGGCACTGAAGCTTTCTTT. It yields the protein CASREQAGTEAFF.

Comments on this clonotype: A much larger clone differs by one base, so this may be a read error. The chain is built from TRBV4-1 and TRBJ2-1, with a possible D match to TRBD2 (5 bases). Germline CDR1 reads MGHRA; CDR2 reads YSYEKL. This CDR3 has 14 amino acids. The DNA of the CDR3 is TGCGCCAGCAGCCAGCCCACTAGATCCAATGGGCAGTTCTTC. Amino acids: CASSQPTRSNGQFF.

This clonotype was seen repeatedly, ten times or more. The rearrangement joins TRBV6-6 to TRBJ2-1; 15 nucleotides match TRBD2. This CDR3 comprises 17 residues. J lost 9 bases, V lost 2 bases, and 8 bases had no gene match. The V gene's germline CDR1 is MNHNY and CDR2 SVGAGI (reference sequence). The CDR3, as DNA: TGTGCCAGCAGTTACCGGACTAGCGGGAGGGCGGTGGGTGAGCAGTTCTTC. It encodes CASSYRTSGRAVGEQFF.

This chain joins TRBV5-8 and TRBJ2-1; the match to TRBD2 covers 12 bases. Germline-derived CDR1 and CDR2 are SGHTS and YDEGEE. This CDR3 contains 19 residues. V dropped 2 bases and J dropped 2; count of bases not matched to a gene: 11. CDR3 protein: CASSFSRTSGDVTYNEQFF. In DNA, the CDR3 is TGTGCCAGCAGCTTTTCTAGGACTAGCGGGGACGTAACCTACAATGAGCAGTTCTTC. Full variable domain (outside the CDR3, taken from reference TRBV5-8 and TRBJ2-1): EAGVTQSPTHLIKTRGQQATLRCSPISGHTSVYWYQQALGLGLQFLLWYDEGEERNRGNFPPRFSGRQFPNYSSELNVNALELEDSALYLCASSFSRTSGDVTYNEQFFGPGTRLTVL.

This clonotype was counted many times. The rearrangement joins TRBV5-1 to TRBJ2-7; D tentatively reads TRBD1 or TRBD2 (5 bases each). V gave up 3 bases and J gave up 7 bases, with 14 bases separating them. Germline V gene sequence: CDR1 SGHRS, CDR2 YFSETQ. This CDR3 comprises 13 residues. CDR3 loop: CASSYRDPGEQYF. Written as DNA, the CDR3 is TGCGCCAGCAGCTACCGGGACCCCGGGGAGCAGTACTTC.

At least ten counts were recorded for this clonotype. The chain employs TRBV6-1 and TRBJ2-7; D might be TRBD1 (6 bases). This CDR3 has 15 amino acids. CDR1 MNHNS and CDR2 SASEGT come from the germline V gene. V lost 6 bases and J 3 bases, leaving 18 bases between the germline ends. The DNA of the CDR3 is TGTGCCAGCAGGAAAAACAGGGAACAGATCTACGAGCAGTACTTC. It specifies CASRKNREQIYEQYF.

Ten or more counts support this clonotype. V gene TRBV6-1 combines with J gene TRBJ2-1; D is uncertain. The V gene lost 5 bases and the J gene lost 5 bases, with 10 bases spanning the gap. The germline V gene encodes CDR1 MNHNS and CDR2 SASEGT. The CDR3 extends over 13 amino acids. Here the CDR3 DNA reads TGTGCCAGCAGTAAAAACAGACACAATGAGCAGTTCTTC. This codes for CASSKNRHNEQFF.

This clonotype was counted ten times or more. CDR3: CASRLGRNYGYTF. CDR3 in DNA: TGTGCCAGCAGATTAGGACGGAACTATGGCTACACCTTC. The chain carries TRBV2 and TRBJ1-2; D unresolved. This CDR3 has 13 amino acids. Trimming removed 6 bases at V and 2 bases at J, with 10 bases between. Germline V gene data show CDR1 as SNHLY and CDR2 as FYNNEI.